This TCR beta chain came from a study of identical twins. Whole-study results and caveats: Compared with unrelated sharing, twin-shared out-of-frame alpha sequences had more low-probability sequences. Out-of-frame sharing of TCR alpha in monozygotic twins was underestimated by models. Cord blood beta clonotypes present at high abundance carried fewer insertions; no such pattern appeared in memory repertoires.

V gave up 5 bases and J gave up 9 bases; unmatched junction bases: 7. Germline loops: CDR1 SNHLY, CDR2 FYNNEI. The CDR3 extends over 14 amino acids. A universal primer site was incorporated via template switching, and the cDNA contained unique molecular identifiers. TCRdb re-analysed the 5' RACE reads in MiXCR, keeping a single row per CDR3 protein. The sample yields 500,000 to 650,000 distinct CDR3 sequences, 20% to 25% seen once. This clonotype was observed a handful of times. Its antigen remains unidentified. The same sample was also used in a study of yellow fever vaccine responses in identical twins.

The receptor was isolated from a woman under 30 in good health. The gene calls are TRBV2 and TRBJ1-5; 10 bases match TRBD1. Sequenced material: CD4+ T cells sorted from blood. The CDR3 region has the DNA TGTGCCAGCAGTCGGGACAGGGGTTATGCGCCCCAGCATTTT. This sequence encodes CASSRDRGYAPQHF.